This T cell receptor beta chain was recovered during a study of PD-L1 blockade in urothelial cancer. Clones were read by immunoSEQ multiplex PCR, and TCRdb kept only the in-frame ones, dropping some. This sample has some 30,000 clones, with more than 75% found just once. This CDR3 is built from 14 residues. Germline CDR1 MNHEY, CDR2 SVGAGI. Trimming cost V 2 bases and J 1 base, with 8 bases left between them. Each individual provided 1 to 8 samples (taken pretreatment and on-treatment). This TCR was sampled from a man aged 50 to 59 with urothelial cancer. Specimen: PBMCs, collected around atezolizumab (anti-PD-L1) treatment. The chain carries TRBV6-5 and TRBJ1-1; D possibly corresponds to TRBD1 (6 bases). CDR3 DNA: TGTGCCAGCAGTTACCAGGGGCAGAACACTGAAGCTTTCTTT. As protein: CASSYQGQNTEAFF.